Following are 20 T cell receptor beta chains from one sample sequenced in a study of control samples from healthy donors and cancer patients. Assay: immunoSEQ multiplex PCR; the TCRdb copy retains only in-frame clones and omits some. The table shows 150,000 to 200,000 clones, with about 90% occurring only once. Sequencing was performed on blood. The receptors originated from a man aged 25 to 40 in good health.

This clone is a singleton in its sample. CDR3 region: CASSQGDVDNQPQHF. The CDR3 bases are TGTGCCAGCAGTCAGGGGGACGTCGATAATCAGCCCCAGCATTTT. V and J are TRBV6-5 and TRBJ1-5; 7 nucleotides line up with TRBD1. The germline V gene encodes CDR1 MNHEY and CDR2 SVGAGI. V lost 5 bases to trimming and J lost 4 bases; unmatched junction nucleotides: 8. This CDR3 has 15 amino acids.

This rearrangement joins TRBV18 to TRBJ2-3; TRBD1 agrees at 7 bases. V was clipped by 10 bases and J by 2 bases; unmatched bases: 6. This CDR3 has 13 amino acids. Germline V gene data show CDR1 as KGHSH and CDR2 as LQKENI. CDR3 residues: CATSTGNTDTQYF. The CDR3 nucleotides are TGTGCCACCTCGACAGGGAACACAGATACGCAGTATTTT.

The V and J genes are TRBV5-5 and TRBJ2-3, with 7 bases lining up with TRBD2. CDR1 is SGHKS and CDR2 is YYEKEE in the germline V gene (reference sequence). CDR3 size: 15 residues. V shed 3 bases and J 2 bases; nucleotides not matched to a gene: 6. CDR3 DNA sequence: TGTGCCAGCAGCTCCTCTAGCGGAAACACAGATACGCAGTATTTT. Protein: CASSSSSGNTDTQYF.

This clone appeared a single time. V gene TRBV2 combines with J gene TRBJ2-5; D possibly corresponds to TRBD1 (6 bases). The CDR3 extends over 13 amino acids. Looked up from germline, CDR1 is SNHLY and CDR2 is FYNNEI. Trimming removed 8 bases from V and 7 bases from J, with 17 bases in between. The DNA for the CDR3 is TGTGCCAGCGAAACCGGGCCCAGGGGGACCCAGTACTTC. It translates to CASETGPRGTQYF.

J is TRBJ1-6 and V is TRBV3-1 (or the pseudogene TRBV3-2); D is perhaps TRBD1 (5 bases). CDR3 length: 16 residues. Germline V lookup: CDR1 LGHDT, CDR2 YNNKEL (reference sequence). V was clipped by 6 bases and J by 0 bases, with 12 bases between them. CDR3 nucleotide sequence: TGTGCCAGCAGAGCCTCAGGGAGCTCCTATAATTCACCCCTCCACTTT. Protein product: CASRASGSSYNSPLHF.

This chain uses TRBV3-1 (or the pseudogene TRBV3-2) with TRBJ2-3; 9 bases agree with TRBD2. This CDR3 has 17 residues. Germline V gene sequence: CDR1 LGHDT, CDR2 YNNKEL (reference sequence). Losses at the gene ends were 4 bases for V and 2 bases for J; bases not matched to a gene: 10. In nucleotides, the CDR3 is TGTGCCAGCAGCCCCCCGGGACTAGCTTCCACCACAGATACGCAGTATTTT. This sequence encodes CASSPPGLASTTDTQYF.

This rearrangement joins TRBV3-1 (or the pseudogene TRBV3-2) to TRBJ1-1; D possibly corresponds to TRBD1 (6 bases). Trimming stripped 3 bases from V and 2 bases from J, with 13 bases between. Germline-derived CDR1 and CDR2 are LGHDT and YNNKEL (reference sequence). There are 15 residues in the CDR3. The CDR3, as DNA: TGTGCCAGCAGCCACCCAAGGGGGGGCAACACTGAAGCTTTCTTT. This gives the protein CASSHPRGGNTEAFF.

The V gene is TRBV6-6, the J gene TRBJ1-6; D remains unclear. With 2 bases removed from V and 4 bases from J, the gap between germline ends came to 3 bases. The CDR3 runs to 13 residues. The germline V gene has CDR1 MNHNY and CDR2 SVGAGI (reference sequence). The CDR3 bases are TGTGCCAGCAGTTACCCGTATAATTCACCCCTCCACTTT. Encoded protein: CASSYPYNSPLHF.

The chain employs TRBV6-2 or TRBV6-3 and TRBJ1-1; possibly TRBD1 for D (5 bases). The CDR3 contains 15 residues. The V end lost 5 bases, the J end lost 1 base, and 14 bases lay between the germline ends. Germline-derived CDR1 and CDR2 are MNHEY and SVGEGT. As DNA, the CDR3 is TGTGCCAGCAGTAGACAGTTGAAGGGGAACACTGAAGCTTTCTTT. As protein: CASSRQLKGNTEAFF.

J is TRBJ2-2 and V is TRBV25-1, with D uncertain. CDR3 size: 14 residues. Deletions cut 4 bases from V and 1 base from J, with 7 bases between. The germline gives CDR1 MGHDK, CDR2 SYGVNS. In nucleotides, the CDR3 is TGTGCCAGCAGTGTGGCGGTGAACACCGGGGAGCTGTTTTTT. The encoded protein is CASSVAVNTGELFF.

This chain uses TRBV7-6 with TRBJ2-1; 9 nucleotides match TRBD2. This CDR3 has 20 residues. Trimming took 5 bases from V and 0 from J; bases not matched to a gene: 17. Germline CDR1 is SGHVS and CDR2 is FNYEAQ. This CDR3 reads CASSRPGLAGVGSSYNEQFF. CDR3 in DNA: TGTGCCAGCAGCCGACCTGGTTTAGCGGGAGTGGGGAGCTCCTACAATGAGCAGTTCTTC. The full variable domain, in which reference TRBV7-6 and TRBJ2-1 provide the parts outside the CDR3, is GAGVSQSPRYKVTKRGQDVALRCDPISGHVSLYWYRQALGQGPEFLTYFNYEAQQDKSGLPNDRFSAERPEGSISTLTIQRTEQRDSAMYRCASSRPGLAGVGSSYNEQFFGPGTRLTVL.

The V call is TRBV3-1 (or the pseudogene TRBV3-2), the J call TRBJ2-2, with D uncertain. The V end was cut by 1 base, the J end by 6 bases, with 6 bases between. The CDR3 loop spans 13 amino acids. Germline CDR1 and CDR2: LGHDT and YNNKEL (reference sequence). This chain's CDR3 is CASSQGSPGELFF. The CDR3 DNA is TGTGCCAGCAGCCAAGGGAGTCCCGGGGAGCTGTTTTTT.

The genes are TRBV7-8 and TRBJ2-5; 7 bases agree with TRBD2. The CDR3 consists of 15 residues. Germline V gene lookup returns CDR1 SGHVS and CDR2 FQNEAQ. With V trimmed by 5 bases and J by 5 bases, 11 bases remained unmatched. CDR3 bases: TGTGCCAGCAGCCTTACCGGGACTACTCGCGAGACCCAGTACTTC. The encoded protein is CASSLTGTTRETQYF.

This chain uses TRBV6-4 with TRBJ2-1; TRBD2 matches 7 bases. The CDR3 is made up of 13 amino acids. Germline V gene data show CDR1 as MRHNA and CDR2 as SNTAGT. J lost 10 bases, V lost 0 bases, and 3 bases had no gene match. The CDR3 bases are TGTGCCAGCAGTGACTCCGGGGGGAGGGAGCAGTTCTTC. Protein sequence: CASSDSGGREQFF.

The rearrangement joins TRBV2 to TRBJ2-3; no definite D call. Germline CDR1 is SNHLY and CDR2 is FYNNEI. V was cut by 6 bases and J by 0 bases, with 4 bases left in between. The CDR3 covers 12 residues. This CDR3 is CASRSSTDTQYF. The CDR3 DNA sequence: TGTGCCAGCAGGAGTAGCACAGATACGCAGTATTTT.

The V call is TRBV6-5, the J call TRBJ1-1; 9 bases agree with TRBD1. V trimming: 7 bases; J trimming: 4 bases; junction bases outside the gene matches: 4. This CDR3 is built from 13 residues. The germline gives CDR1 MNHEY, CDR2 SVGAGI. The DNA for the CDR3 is TGTGCCAGCACTGGGACAGGGTTCACTGAAGCTTTCTTT. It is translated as CASTGTGFTEAFF.

In nucleotides, the CDR3 is TGTGCCAGCAGCCTATCAACAGGGTGGGGCACTGAAGCTTTCTTT. Its protein is CASSLSTGWGTEAFF. This chain connects TRBV11-2 to TRBJ1-1; D may be TRBD1 (6 bases). Looked up from germline, CDR1 is SGHAT and CDR2 is FQNNGV. V was clipped by 5 bases and J by 4 bases, with 17 bases between them. The CDR3 sequence is 15 residues long.

The DNA for the CDR3 is TGTGCCAGCACCTTATCCGGGACAGATACGCAGTATTTT. This encodes CASTLSGTDTQYF. The rearrangement uses TRBV28 and TRBJ2-3; D unresolved. The CDR3 extends over 13 amino acids. Germline-derived CDR1 and CDR2 are MDHEN and SYDVKM. V was shortened by 7 bases and J by 3 bases, with 11 bases between the two germline ends. The full variable domain, completed using reference TRBV28 and TRBJ2-3, is DVKVTQSSRYLVKRTGEKVFLECVQDMDHENMFWYRQDPGLGLRLIYFSYDVKMKEKGDIPEGYSVSREKKERFSLILESASTNQTSMYLCASTLSGTDTQYFGPGTRLTVL.

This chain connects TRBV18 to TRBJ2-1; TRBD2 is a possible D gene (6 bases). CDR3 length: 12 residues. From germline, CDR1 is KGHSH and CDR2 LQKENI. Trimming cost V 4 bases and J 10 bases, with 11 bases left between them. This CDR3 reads CASSQGGVEQFF. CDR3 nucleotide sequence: TGTGCCAGCTCACAGGGCGGGGTCGAGCAGTTCTTC.

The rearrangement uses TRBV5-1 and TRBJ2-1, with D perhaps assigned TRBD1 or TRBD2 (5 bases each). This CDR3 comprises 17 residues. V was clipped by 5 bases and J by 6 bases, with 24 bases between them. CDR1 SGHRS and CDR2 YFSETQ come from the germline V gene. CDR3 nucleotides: TGCGCCAGCAGTCTAGGAAATCCGGGACGATCCCTCAATGAGCAGTTCTTC. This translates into CASSLGNPGRSLNEQFF. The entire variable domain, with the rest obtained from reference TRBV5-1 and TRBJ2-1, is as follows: KAGVTQTPRYLIKTRGQQVTLSCSPISGHRSVSWYQQTPGQGLQFLFEYFSETQRNKGNFPGRFSGRQFSNSRSEMNVSTLELGDSALYLCASSLGNPGRSLNEQFFGPGTRLTVL.